The 28 T cell receptor beta chains below come from one sample, sequenced in a study of T cells in localized non-small cell lung cancer. Data came from immunoSEQ multiplex PCR; TCRdb stores just in-frame clones and leaves some out. Of about 12,000 clones in the sample, around 88% are singletons; the top ten hold around a fifth. The source material was peripheral blood, sampled before any cancer treatment. The source is a male donor aged 60 or over with stage I lung adenocarcinoma.

V is TRBV11-2 and J is TRBJ2-1; 8 positions match TRBD2. Germline V lookup: CDR1 SGHAT, CDR2 FQNNGV. The CDR3 is 12 amino acids. V was pared by 1 base and J by 14 bases, with 4 bases of the junction left unmatched. CDR3 DNA: TGTGCCAGCAGCTTAGGAGCGACTAGCGAGTTCTTC. Its translation is CASSLGATSEFF.

This clone was seen just once. The gene calls are TRBV5-6 and TRBJ1-5; 10 nucleotides align to TRBD1. The CDR3 is 17 amino acids. CDR1 is SGHDT, CDR2 YYEEEE, per germline. J lost 3 bases, V lost 4 bases, and 10 bases had no gene match. This CDR3 is CASSLHGGTGANQPQHF. In DNA, the CDR3 is TGTGCCAGCAGCCTACACGGGGGGACAGGGGCCAATCAGCCCCAGCATTTT.

V is TRBV15 and J is TRBJ2-5; D unclear. The length of the CDR3 is 16 residues. The germline CDR1 and CDR2 sequences are LNHNV and YYDKDF (reference sequence). V was shortened by 1 base and J by 5 bases, with 17 bases between the two germline ends. The CDR3 DNA follows: TGTGCCACCAGCAGAGTCTTGTTACCGGACGGGGAGACCCAGTACTTC. As protein: CATSRVLLPDGETQYF.

This chain connects TRBV19 to TRBJ2-6; D unresolved. Trimming shortened V by 3 bases and J by 4 bases, and 4 bases separated the two germline ends. Per germline, CDR1 LNHDA and CDR2 SQIVND (reference sequence). CDR3 length: 13 residues. Here the CDR3 reads CASSMPGANVLTF. The CDR3 DNA reads TGTGCCAGTAGTATGCCCGGGGCCAACGTCCTGACTTTC.

J is TRBJ2-3 and V is TRBV18; 10 bases agree with TRBD2. CDR3 length equals 17 residues. CDR1 is KGHSH and CDR2 is LQKENI in the germline V gene. After removal of 6 bases from V and 0 bases from J, the junction contained 9 bases not matched to a gene. CDR3: CASSELAGFGSTDTQYF. The CDR3 DNA is TGTGCCAGCTCGGAACTAGCGGGATTCGGTAGCACAGATACGCAGTATTTT.

This clone was counted between two and nine times. The chain carries TRBV19 and TRBJ1-4; D is undetermined. Deletions cut 1 base from V and 0 bases from J, with 12 bases between. The CDR3 sequence is 17 residues long. Germline CDR1 is LNHDA and CDR2 is SQIVND (reference sequence). The CDR3 protein is CASSIVAAAATNEKLFF. The CDR3 DNA sequence: TGTGCCAGTAGTATAGTCGCGGCGGCCGCAACTAATGAAAAACTGTTTTTT.

CDR3 residues: CAISGTSDWLGTDTQYF. The CDR3 DNA follows: TGTGCCATCAGTGGGACTAGCGACTGGTTGGGCACAGATACGCAGTATTTT. V and J are TRBV10-3 and TRBJ2-3; TRBD2 aligns across 9 bases. V lost 4 bases and J lost 1; bases outside the gene matches: 9. Germline V lookup: CDR1 ENHRY, CDR2 SYGVKD. The length of the CDR3 is 17 residues.

This chain joins TRBV5-1 and TRBJ1-3; D ambiguous. Germline values: CDR1 SGHRS, CDR2 YFSETQ. Trimming cost V 5 bases and J 0 bases, with 6 bases left between them. The CDR3 is 13 amino acids. The CDR3, as DNA: TGCGCCAGCAGAATGGACTCTGGAAACACCATATATTTT. Residues: CASRMDSGNTIYF.

This clone was detected once. The chain joins TRBV5-5 to TRBJ1-2; D remains ambiguous. The length of the CDR3 is 15 residues. Trimming cost V 3 bases and J 6 bases, with 18 bases left between them. Germline V CDR1 and CDR2: SGHKS, YYEKEE (reference sequence). The CDR3 DNA reads TGTGCCAGCAGCTCCCAGGCCCAATTACGGGATGGCTACACCTTC. This gives the protein CASSSQAQLRDGYTF.

The gene calls are TRBV9 and TRBJ2-7; a possible D gene is TRBD2 (5 bases). Looked up from germline, CDR1 is SGDLS and CDR2 is YYNGEE. Trimming removed 0 bases from V and 7 bases from J, with 14 bases in between. CDR3 size: 14 residues. The DNA for the CDR3 is TGTGCCAGCAGCGTAGTGGGCGTGGGCGGGGAGCAGTACTTC. Its translation is CASSVVGVGGEQYF.

This sequence joins TRBV10-3 and TRBJ2-3; perhaps TRBD2 as D (7 bases). CDR3 length: 13 residues. The germline V gene encodes CDR1 ENHRY and CDR2 SYGVKD. The ends were cut back, 3 bases at V and 6 bases at J, with 10 bases in the middle. The CDR3 region is CAISDGGGDTQYF. The CDR3 nucleotides read TGTGCCATCAGTGATGGGGGGGGCGATACGCAGTATTTT.

This chain connects TRBV28 to TRBJ1-1, with D perhaps TRBD1 (5 bases). Between the trimmed V and J ends, which lost 2 bases and 5 bases, there was a span of 21 bases. The CDR3 runs 17 residues. Germline assignment: CDR1 MDHEN and CDR2 SYDVKM. The CDR3 spells CASSLDPSTGRRTEAFF. The CDR3 DNA reads TGTGCCAGCAGTTTAGACCCCTCCACAGGACGGAGGACTGAAGCTTTCTTT.

J is TRBJ2-7 and V is TRBV5-1; D gene uncertain. Germline CDR1 is SGHRS and CDR2 is YFSETQ. The CDR3 sequence is 14 residues long. Trimming took off 4 bases at V and 6 bases at J, with 17 bases between the two ends. The CDR3 region is CASSIDTDQLEQYF. CDR3 nucleotides: TGCGCCAGCAGCATAGACACGGACCAACTCGAGCAGTACTTC.

The genes are TRBV6-5 and TRBJ2-3, with D tentatively TRBD1 (5 bases). The CDR3 length is 15 residues. Trimming removed 0 bases from V and 5 bases from J, with 12 bases in between. Germline CDR1 and CDR2: MNHEY and SVGAGI. CDR3 nucleotide sequence: TGTGCCAGCAGTTACTCGAGCCAGGGCAGAGATACGCAGTATTTT. Translation gives CASSYSSQGRDTQYF.

The chain uses TRBV6-6 and TRBJ2-3; 13 bases map to TRBD2. Trimming removed 2 bases from V and 8 bases from J; junction bases left unmatched: 7. Germline V CDR1 and CDR2: MNHNY, SVGAGI (reference sequence). This CDR3 spans 16 amino acids. CDR3 coding DNA: TGTGCCAGCAGTTACCCCACAACTAGCGGGGGGGGTACGCAGTATTTT. Translating gives CASSYPTTSGGGTQYF.

The chain carries TRBV18 and TRBJ2-6; TRBD2 might be the D (6 bases). Germline V gene sequence: CDR1 KGHSH, CDR2 LQKENI. The V end lost 3 bases, the J end lost 2 bases, and 8 bases lay between the germline ends. CDR3 size: 15 residues. The CDR3 nucleotides are TGTGCCAGCTCACCCTCGGGAGCTGGGGCCAACGTCCTGACTTTC. It yields the protein CASSPSGAGANVLTF.

The chain combines TRBV7-2 with TRBJ1-2; D might be TRBD1 (5 bases). V lost 5 bases to trimming and J lost 8 bases, with 15 bases between them. This CDR3 has 13 residues. CDR1 is SGHTA and CDR2 is FQGNSA in the germline V gene. The CDR3 bases are TGTGCCAGCAGCGTTATCAGGGCTCGGGGCTACACCTTC. Translation: CASSVIRARGYTF.

V and J are TRBV5-1 and TRBJ2-5; no clear D. Germline values: CDR1 SGHRS, CDR2 YFSETQ. CDR3 length: 13 residues. V lost 5 bases and J lost 1, with 9 bases in between. CDR3 sequence: CASRKFAQETQYF. DNA of the CDR3: TGCGCCAGCAGAAAATTCGCCCAAGAGACCCAGTACTTC.

By frequency in the sample, this clone is medium-sized. This sequence joins TRBV28 and TRBJ2-7; D possibly corresponds to TRBD1 (6 bases). The CDR3 extends over 14 amino acids. Trimming took off 4 bases at V and 2 bases at J, with 12 bases between the two ends. The germline V gene encodes CDR1 MDHEN and CDR2 SYDVKM. The CDR3 loop is CASSSHRVTYEQYF. As DNA, the CDR3 is TGTGCCAGCAGTTCCCACAGGGTTACCTACGAGCAGTACTTC.

This chain connects TRBV19 to TRBJ2-1, with 7 bases identical to TRBD2. This CDR3 comprises 15 residues. Germline-derived CDR1 and CDR2 are LNHDA and SQIVND (reference sequence). V shed 5 bases and J 4 bases; nucleotides not matched to a gene: 8. Written as DNA, the CDR3 is TGTGCCAGTAGTTCTCTAGCGGCTCTTTACAATGAGCAGTTCTTC. Protein sequence: CASSSLAALYNEQFF.

V and J are TRBV5-4 and TRBJ2-1, with D unclear. CDR3 size: 16 residues. Deletions cut 1 base from V and 2 bases from J, with 13 bases between. The germline CDR1 and CDR2 sequences are SGHNT and YYREEE (reference sequence). CDR3 in amino acids: CASSLRLKGTYNEQFF. CDR3 DNA: TGTGCCAGCAGCTTGAGGTTGAAGGGCACCTACAATGAGCAGTTCTTC.

This clone has more than one count but fewer than ten. This chain links TRBV7-2 with TRBJ2-7; no firm D call. The CDR3 covers 13 residues. From germline, CDR1 is SGHTA and CDR2 FQGNSA. The V gene lost 1 base and the J gene lost 3 bases, with 7 bases spanning the gap. CDR3 amino acids: CASSLGEGYEQYF. The CDR3 DNA follows: TGTGCCAGCAGCTTAGGTGAAGGCTACGAGCAGTACTTC.

The CDR3: CASRAPGNRYEQYF. The CDR3 DNA sequence: TGTGCCAGCAGGGCCCCGGGGAACAGATACGAGCAGTACTTC. The V gene is TRBV27, the J gene TRBJ2-7; D possibly corresponds to TRBD2 (5 bases). The CDR3 runs 14 residues. Germline V CDR1 and CDR2: MNHEY, SMNVEV (reference sequence). Trimming stripped 6 bases from V and 4 bases from J, with 16 bases between.

The gene calls are TRBV21-1 and TRBJ1-1; the table's D call, TRBD1, has no DNA check behind it. TRBV21-1 is tagged as a pseudogene. This CDR3 is 15 amino acids long. CDR3 DNA: TGTGCCAGCAGCAAAGAGGGGCAACCTGACACTGAAGCTTTCTTT. Protein sequence: CASSKEGQPDTEAFF.

CDR3 amino acids: CASSFKFETGIGNTIYF. CDR3 DNA sequence: TGTGCCAGCAGCTTTAAGTTCGAGACAGGGATCGGAAACACCATATATTTT. The chain combines TRBV5-5 with TRBJ1-3, with 7 bases that match TRBD1. V shed 2 bases and J 4 bases; nucleotides not matched to a gene: 12. This CDR3 is 17 amino acids long. Germline V gene lookup returns CDR1 SGHKS and CDR2 YYEKEE (reference sequence).

This chain uses TRBV21-1 with TRBJ2-5; the table calls TRBD2, which could not be checked here. TRBV21-1 constitutes a pseudogene. There are 15 residues in the CDR3. In nucleotides, the CDR3 is TGTGCCAGCAGCAACCTGGGAGGAGAAGAAGAGACCCAGTACTTC. Its protein is CASSNLGGEEETQYF.

The chain carries TRBV20-1 and TRBJ1-1, with D uncertain. The CDR3 covers 11 residues. The germline V gene encodes CDR1 DFQATT and CDR2 SNEGSKA (reference sequence). Between the trimmed V and J ends, which lost 6 bases and 8 bases, there was a span of 13 bases. The CDR3 DNA reads as TGCAGTGCCCTCCGACTCGCCGAAGCTTTCTTT. Residues: CSALRLAEAFF.

The chain links TRBV6-1 to TRBJ2-1; maybe TRBD2 (5 bases). Trimming removed 3 bases from V and 4 bases from J, with 16 bases in between. Germline V gene data show CDR1 as MNHNS and CDR2 as SASEGT. The CDR3 has 16 residues. CDR3 DNA: TGTGCCAGCAGTGAGAAGCGCGGGTCCCCTTACAATGAGCAGTTCTTC. Translating it yields CASSEKRGSPYNEQFF.